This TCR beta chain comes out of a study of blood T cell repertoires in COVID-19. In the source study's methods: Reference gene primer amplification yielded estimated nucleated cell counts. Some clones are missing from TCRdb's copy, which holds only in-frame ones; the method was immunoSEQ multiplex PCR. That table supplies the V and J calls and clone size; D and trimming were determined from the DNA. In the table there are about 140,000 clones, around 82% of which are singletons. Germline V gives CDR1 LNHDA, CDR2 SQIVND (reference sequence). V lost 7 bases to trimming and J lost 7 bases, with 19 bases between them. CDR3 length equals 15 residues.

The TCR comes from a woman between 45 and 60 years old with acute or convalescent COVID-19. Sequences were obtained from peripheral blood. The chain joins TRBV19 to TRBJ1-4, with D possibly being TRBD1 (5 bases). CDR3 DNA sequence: TGTGCCAGTACCGCTTTCGGGACTGGGGGTGAAAAACTGTTTTTT. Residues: CASTAFGTGGEKLFF.